The clone carrying this TCR beta chain was observed once. The antigen is unknown. The data derive from a study of CD8 T cells in Susac syndrome. Study as a whole: There were Susac syndrome patients who were therapy-naive at blood draw, others on corticosteroids, and others on intravenous immunoglobulin alone.

Study results and limitations: CD4+ repertoires of Susac syndrome patients lacked detectable clonal expansion.

Random hexamers were used to reverse transcribe the RNA input (roughly 0.5 to 1 ug). TCRdb independently ran MiXCR on the immunoSEQ multiplex PCR reads; one entry per CDR3 protein. The sample has over 100,000 distinct CDR3 sequences, over 95% seen once. From germline, CDR1 is SNHLY and CDR2 FYNNEI. V gave up 9 bases and J gave up 9 bases, with 18 bases separating them. CDR3 length: 12 amino acids. Sequencing targeted TCR beta in blood CD8+ and CD4+ T cells. Definite or probable Susac syndrome was diagnosed using recently defined diagnostic criteria. Sequencing was carried out using CD4+ T cells from PBMCs. This receptor was identified in a human donor with Susac syndrome. The V and J genes are TRBV2 and TRBJ2-7; D perhaps matches TRBD1 (5 bases). The CDR3 here is CARQVLGEAQYF. The CDR3 DNA reads as TGTGCCAGACAGGTCCTAGGTGAGGCGCAGTACTTC.